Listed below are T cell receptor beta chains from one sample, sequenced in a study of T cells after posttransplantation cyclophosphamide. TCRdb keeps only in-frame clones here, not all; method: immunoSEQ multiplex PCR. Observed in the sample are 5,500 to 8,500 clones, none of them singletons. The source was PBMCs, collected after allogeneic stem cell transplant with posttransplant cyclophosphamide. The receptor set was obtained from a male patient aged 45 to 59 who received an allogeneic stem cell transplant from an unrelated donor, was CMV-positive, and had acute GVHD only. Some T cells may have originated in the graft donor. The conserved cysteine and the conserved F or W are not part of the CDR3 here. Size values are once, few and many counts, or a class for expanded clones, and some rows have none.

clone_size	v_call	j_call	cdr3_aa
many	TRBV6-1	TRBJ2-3	ASTRSGLTDTQY
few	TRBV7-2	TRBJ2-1	ASSLQGAIYNEQF
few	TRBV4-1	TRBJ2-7	ASSFRLAGVYEQY
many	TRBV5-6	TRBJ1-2	ASSFPTGANYGYT
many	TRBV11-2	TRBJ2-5	ASSFAGEETQY
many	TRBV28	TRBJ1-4	ASQLVQANEKLF
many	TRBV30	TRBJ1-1	AWSAITPNTEAF
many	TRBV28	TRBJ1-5	ASSFAGFGNQPQH
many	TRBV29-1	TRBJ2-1	SAKRGRWDEQF
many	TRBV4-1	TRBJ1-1	ASSRTQGENTEAF
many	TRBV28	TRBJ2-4	ASTNLESAAKAKNIQY
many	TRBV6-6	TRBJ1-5	ATWDRGLQPQH
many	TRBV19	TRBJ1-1	ASSLRTGNTEAF
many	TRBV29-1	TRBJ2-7	SVDGLAGVDEQY
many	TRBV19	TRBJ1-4	ASSIRPGDEKLF
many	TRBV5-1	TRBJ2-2	ASSSYTGELF
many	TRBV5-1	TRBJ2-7	ASSSTGQTRYEQY
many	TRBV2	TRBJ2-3	ASRPGQGTDTQY
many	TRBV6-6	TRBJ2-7	ASSPGTGSYEQY
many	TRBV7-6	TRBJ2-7	ASSFDRGHDEQY
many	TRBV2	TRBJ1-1	ASNRDSTNTEAF
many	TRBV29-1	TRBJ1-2	SVDSYTGANYGYT
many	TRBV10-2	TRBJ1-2	ASSLDRAGGYGYT
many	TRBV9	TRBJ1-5	ASSSRDRGPRSNQPQH
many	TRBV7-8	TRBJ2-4	ASADGLAGGWLAKNIQY
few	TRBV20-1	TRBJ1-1	SVSRDTEAF
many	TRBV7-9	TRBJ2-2	ASSSQVNGELF
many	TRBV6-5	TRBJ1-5	ASSNTALSNQPQH
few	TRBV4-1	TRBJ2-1	ASSAWGTSGLLGDNEQF
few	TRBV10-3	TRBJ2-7	AISPTGDSYEQY
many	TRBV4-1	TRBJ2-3	ASSPQGGLVPYTQY
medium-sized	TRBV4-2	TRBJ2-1	ASSQDLTGFNNEQF
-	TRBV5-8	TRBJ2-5	ASSSTGRETQY
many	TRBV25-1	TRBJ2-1	ASSEWDSFPYNEQF
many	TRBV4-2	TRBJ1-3	ASSQVGEANTIY
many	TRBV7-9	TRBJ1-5	ASSAQDQPQH
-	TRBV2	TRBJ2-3	ASSDIGTEDSSTDTQY
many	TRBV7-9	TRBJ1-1	ASSLDHSGAF
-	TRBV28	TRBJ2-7	ASSLRGEAYEQY
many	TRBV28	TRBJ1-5	ASSLTTYRGSNQPQH
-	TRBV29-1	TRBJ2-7	SPSGSPYEQY
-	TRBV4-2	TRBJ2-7	ASSRGTSGSYEQY
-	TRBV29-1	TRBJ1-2	SVGEGLGGYT
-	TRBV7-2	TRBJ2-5	ASSLAASGRGAGQETQY
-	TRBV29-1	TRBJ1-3	SVLRGTNTIY
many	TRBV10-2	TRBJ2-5	ASKKPGQQETQY
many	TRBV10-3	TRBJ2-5	AISAFGETQY
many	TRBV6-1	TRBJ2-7	ASKTGQGSYEQY
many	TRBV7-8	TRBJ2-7	ASSRRPGTGDDEQY
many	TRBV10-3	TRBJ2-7	AVSGPGQEAN
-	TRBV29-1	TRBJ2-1	SVEKAGAHNEQF
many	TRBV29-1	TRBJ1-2	SVRSGTGAYGYT